One sample yielded the 7 T cell receptor beta chains listed below, sequenced in a study of OX40 agonist ivuxolimab in advanced cancers. Library prep was done by the immunoSEQ multiplex PCR assay. TCRdb stores this immuneACCESS table with in-frame sequences only. Part of the clones is absent; in the studies checked, under half of the shortfall reflects unresolved V genes, and no reason is known for the rest. This sample is represented by fewer than 80,000 clones; 85% to 90% of them were singletons. The ten top clones hold about 1.2% of the sample. The source was CD4+ or CD8+ T cells sorted from blood, collected in a trial of the OX40 agonist ivuxolimab. All receptors come from an adult with an advanced solid tumor such as melanoma, head and neck, liver or kidney cancer.

The genes are TRBV7-8 and TRBJ1-1, with a possible D match to TRBD1 (6 bases). The CDR3 loop spans 15 amino acids. The germline CDR1 and CDR2 sequences are SGHVS and FQNEAQ. V shed 5 bases and J shed 5 bases, with 18 bases lying between them. The CDR3 DNA follows: TGTGCCAGCAGCCCCGGGCACAGGGCGATTACTGAAGCTTTCTTT. Translated, it gives CASSPGHRAITEAFF. Complete variable domain (other parts from reference TRBV7-8 and TRBJ1-1): GAGVSQSPRYKVAKRGQDVALRCDPISGHVSLFWYQQALGQGPEFLTYFQNEAQLDKSGLPSDRFFAERPEGSVSTLKIQRTQQEDSAVYLCASSPGHRAITEAFFGQGTRLTVV.

The gene calls are TRBV11-1 and TRBJ2-4; TRBD2 agrees at 7 bases. V gave up 0 bases and J gave up 7 bases; unmatched junction bases: 0. This CDR3 spans 13 amino acids. Looked up from germline, CDR1 is SGHAT and CDR2 is FQDESV (reference sequence). The CDR3 sequence: CASSLAGGNIQYF. Written as DNA, the CDR3 is TGTGCCAGCAGCTTAGCCGGGGGGAACATTCAGTACTTC.

V is TRBV18 and J is TRBJ2-2; D call uncertain. V gave up 3 bases and J gave up 7 bases, with 9 bases separating them. The CDR3 has 13 residues. CDR1 KGHSH and CDR2 LQKENI come from the germline V gene. The CDR3, as DNA: TGTGCCAGCTCACCGGTGGGAAACGGGGAGCTGTTTTTT. It codes for CASSPVGNGELFF.

The chain joins TRBV5-1 to TRBJ2-7; D is ambiguous. V lost 5 bases and J 3 bases, leaving 12 bases between the germline ends. Germline V gene sequence: CDR1 SGHRS, CDR2 YFSETQ. The CDR3 contains 13 residues. Here the CDR3 DNA reads TGCGCCAGCAGTGAGGACGGACGCTACGAGCAGTACTTC. Its protein is CASSEDGRYEQYF.

The rearrangement joins TRBV7-2 to TRBJ1-4; D call uncertain. CDR3 size: 15 residues. The V end lost 7 bases, the J end lost 9 bases, and 21 bases lay between the germline ends. Looked up from germline, CDR1 is SGHTA and CDR2 is FQGNSA. The CDR3 coding sequence is TGTGCCAGCACCATAGAGAGGACGGCTTCGAAAAAACTGTTTTTT. It translates to CASTIERTASKKLFF.

This clone was found a few times. This chain links TRBV4-2 with TRBJ1-2; D gene unclear. This CDR3 spans 18 amino acids. The ends were cut back, 2 bases at V and 8 bases at J, with 27 bases in the middle. Germline V gene data show CDR1 as LGHNA and CDR2 as YNFKEQ. In nucleotides, the CDR3 is TGTGCCAGCAGCCAACTCGACGGGCCAATCGCCCTCCTTCGGGGCTACACCTTC. It specifies CASSQLDGPIALLRGYTF.

The chain couples TRBV9 to TRBJ1-2; no clear D. Germline CDR1 SGDLS, CDR2 YYNGEE. The CDR3 length is 13 residues. V was cut by 4 bases and J by 4 bases, with 11 bases left in between. CDR3 sequence: CASSPGVFYGYTF. The CDR3 DNA follows: TGTGCCAGCAGCCCCGGAGTGTTCTATGGCTACACCTTC.